A selection of T cell receptor beta chains follows, all from one sample in a study of Ad26.COV2.S vaccination and SARS-CoV-2 variants. Libraries were prepared by immunoSEQ multiplex PCR; TCRdb keeps only in-frame clonotypes and omits some of them. In the table there are 300,000 to 450,000 clones, roughly 81% of which are singletons. Sample: peripheral blood, taken in a trial of Ad26.COV2.S vaccine versus placebo. The receptors derive from a person aged 18-60 years who received the Ad26.COV2.S COVID-19 vaccine or a placebo. CDR3s leave out the opening cysteine and the closing phenylalanine or tryptophan. Fields, in order: J gene, V gene, CDR3 protein.

J gene: TRBJ2-7; V gene: TRBV18; CDR3 protein: ASSQARDRGYEQY
J gene: TRBJ2-6; V gene: TRBV5-1; CDR3 protein: ASSQTPTGFQSSGANVLT
J gene: TRBJ2-2; V gene: TRBV6-6; CDR3 protein: ASSYSIGELF
J gene: TRBJ2-5; V gene: TRBV15; CDR3 protein: ATSRAKGVQETQY
J gene: TRBJ1-1; V gene: TRBV5-6; CDR3 protein: ASSSRTENTEAF
J gene: TRBJ2-5; V gene: TRBV15; CDR3 protein: ATSREIGAGVFQETQY
J gene: TRBJ2-2; V gene: TRBV29-1; CDR3 protein: SVEGAGELF
J gene: TRBJ1-4; V gene: TRBV28; CDR3 protein: ASGGPGGNEKLF
J gene: TRBJ1-2; V gene: TRBV2; CDR3 protein: ASSGWAPGVGYT
J gene: TRBJ2-7; V gene: TRBV6-5; CDR3 protein: ASSKRQGDVEQY
J gene: TRBJ1-2; V gene: TRBV28; CDR3 protein: ASSLLGRQGAGGYT
J gene: TRBJ1-5; V gene: TRBV28; CDR3 protein: ASSLIQGSNQPQH
J gene: TRBJ2-1; V gene: TRBV7-9; CDR3 protein: ASSLAGGTKQF
J gene: TRBJ2-4; V gene: TRBV10-3; CDR3 protein: ATSPAEIAKNIQY
J gene: TRBJ1-1; V gene: TRBV7-2; CDR3 protein: ASSYRGWGTEAF
J gene: TRBJ2-5; V gene: TRBV19; CDR3 protein: ASSLPGHPGLVGGTQY
J gene: TRBJ2-2; V gene: TRBV5-1; CDR3 protein: ASTPTPNTGELF
J gene: TRBJ2-2; V gene: TRBV5-1; CDR3 protein: ASRVSPGELF
J gene: TRBJ1-3; V gene: TRBV28; CDR3 protein: ASRGEGPSGNTIY
J gene: TRBJ2-1; V gene: TRBV27; CDR3 protein: ASSSPGQVYNEQF
J gene: TRBJ2-7; V gene: TRBV7-6; CDR3 protein: ASSFRDKSYEQY
J gene: TRBJ1-5; V gene: TRBV6-1; CDR3 protein: ASSEVGSNQPQH
J gene: TRBJ2-7; V gene: TRBV5-5; CDR3 protein: ASSPSPGLREQY
J gene: TRBJ2-5; V gene: TRBV7-2; CDR3 protein: ASSLFPTSGSNTQY
J gene: TRBJ1-5; V gene: TRBV18; CDR3 protein: ASSPTLNQPQH
J gene: TRBJ2-3; V gene: TRBV7-2; CDR3 protein: ASSLRTSGVADTQY
J gene: TRBJ1-5; V gene: TRBV5-8; CDR3 protein: ASSVGQTFNQPQH
J gene: TRBJ1-3; V gene: TRBV5-1; CDR3 protein: ASSSDNYSGNTIY
J gene: TRBJ1-1; V gene: TRBV2; CDR3 protein: ASSDDSYTEAF
J gene: TRBJ1-5; V gene: TRBV15; CDR3 protein: ATSRGVEGNQPQH
J gene: TRBJ2-2; V gene: TRBV4-3; CDR3 protein: ASSQGIAGAMDTGELF
J gene: TRBJ1-2; V gene: TRBV4-3; CDR3 protein: ASSHAIQGVSGYT
J gene: TRBJ1-6; V gene: TRBV7-2; CDR3 protein: ASSLGQGHNSPLH
J gene: TRBJ1-2; V gene: TRBV5-6; CDR3 protein: ASSDDSTYGYT
J gene: TRBJ1-2; V gene: TRBV5-4; CDR3 protein: ASSHRDRDSYGYT
J gene: TRBJ1-5; V gene: TRBV19; CDR3 protein: ASSIGAQPQH
J gene: TRBJ2-7; V gene: TRBV11-2; CDR3 protein: ASSLSTGEFYEQY
J gene: TRBJ2-7; V gene: TRBV5-1; CDR3 protein: ASSLTGQGVYEQY
J gene: TRBJ1-6; V gene: TRBV2; CDR3 protein: ASSEGRPLH
J gene: TRBJ1-3; V gene: TRBV4-3; CDR3 protein: ASSQGGRAGNTIY
J gene: TRBJ2-5; V gene: TRBV6-5; CDR3 protein: ASSYSSPGQQETQY
J gene: TRBJ2-6; V gene: TRBV27; CDR3 protein: ASSSIQGPGANVLT